This entry lists 21 T cell receptor beta chains sequenced from one sample in a study of somatic mutations in cytotoxic T cells in rheumatoid arthritis. Repertoires were generated with immunoSEQ multiplex PCR, while TCRdb's copy carries only in-frame clones and drops some. The table includes about 7,000 clones, 65% to 80% detected once. The sequencing input was CD8+ T cells sorted from blood. Receptors were obtained from an adult with rheumatoid arthritis.

J is TRBJ1-6 and V is TRBV7-9; D is uncertain. CDR1 is SEHNR, CDR2 FQNEAQ, per germline (reference sequence). The CDR3 spans 11 residues. V dropped 5 bases and J dropped 7 bases, with 3 bases sitting between them. The CDR3 loop reads CASSLNSPLHF. CDR3 bases: TGTGCCAGCAGCCTCAATTCACCCCTCCACTTT.

This chain links TRBV10-2 with TRBJ2-7; TRBD2 aligns across 15 bases. Germline lookup yields CDR1 WSHSY and CDR2 SAAADI. The CDR3 length is 16 residues. V dropped 6 bases and J dropped 4; count of bases not matched to a gene: 7. CDR3 sequence (DNA): TGCGCCAGCAGAGACCCGGGGACTAGCGGGGGGTACGAGCAGTACTTC. Amino acid sequence: CASRDPGTSGGYEQYF.

This clone turned up a few times. V usage is TRBV5-4 and J usage is TRBJ2-3, with 11 bases lining up with TRBD2. The CDR3 loop spans 16 amino acids. The germline V gene has CDR1 SGHNT and CDR2 YYREEE (reference sequence). The V gene end was trimmed by 3 bases and the J gene end by 6 bases; junction bases not matched to a gene: 9. The DNA of the CDR3 is TGTGCCAGCAGCTGGTATAGCGGGGGGGCCAAGGATACGCAGTATTTT. Amino acid sequence: CASSWYSGGAKDTQYF.

The CDR3 DNA reads TGCGCCAGCAGCTTGGAGGTAGGATTCACAGATACGCAGTATTTT. Translating it yields CASSLEVGFTDTQYF. This chain uses TRBV5-1 with TRBJ2-3, with no clear D. The germline V gene encodes CDR1 SGHRS and CDR2 YFSETQ. With 0 bases removed from V and 2 bases from J, the gap between germline ends came to 10 bases. This CDR3 has 15 amino acids.

This clone was counted a few times. The rearrangement links TRBV7-9 to TRBJ1-1; D ambiguous. The CDR3 runs 14 residues. Germline CDR1 is SEHNR and CDR2 is FQNEAQ (reference sequence). Trimming took off 3 bases at V and 1 base at J, with 9 bases between the two ends. The chain's CDR3 is CASSLEVSNTEAFF. CDR3 coding DNA: TGTGCCAGCAGCTTGGAGGTTTCGAACACTGAAGCTTTCTTT.

This clone was detected a few times. The chain recombines TRBV27 with TRBJ2-7; 9 bases agree with TRBD1. CDR3 size: 13 residues. Germline CDR1 and CDR2: MNHEY and SMNVEV (reference sequence). V lost 6 bases to trimming and J lost 5 bases; unmatched junction nucleotides: 5. CDR3 region: CASRGQGRNEQYF. CDR3 in DNA: TGTGCCAGCAGGGGACAGGGACGCAACGAGCAGTACTTC.

V is TRBV5-1 and J is TRBJ1-2; D possibly corresponds to TRBD1 (5 bases). Germline CDR1 SGHRS, CDR2 YFSETQ. The CDR3 runs to 14 residues. V dropped 4 bases and J dropped 8 bases, with 18 bases sitting between them. The chain's CDR3 is CASSEATGPSGYTF. For the CDR3, the DNA is TGCGCCAGCAGCGAGGCAACGGGACCCTCGGGCTACACCTTC.

V usage is TRBV5-1 and J usage is TRBJ2-5; 8 bases match TRBD1. With the DNA end fitting TRBJ2-7 better, the J assignment may be wrong. This CDR3 is 13 amino acids long. Germline CDR1 is SGHRS and CDR2 is YFSETQ. CDR3 DNA: TGCGCCAGCAGCTCCCAGGGGGCTTACGAGCAGTACTTC. This sequence encodes CASSSQGAYEQYF.

The rearrangement links TRBV19 to TRBJ2-1, with 8 bases fitting TRBD2. CDR3 length: 15 residues. Germline CDR1 LNHDA, CDR2 SQIVND (reference sequence). V lost 3 bases, J lost 4 bases, and 5 bases stayed unmatched. The CDR3 nucleotides read TGTGCCAGTAGTATCTCCGGGGGGGGTTACAATGAGCAGTTCTTC. As protein: CASSISGGGYNEQFF.

The chain uses TRBV5-1 and TRBJ2-3; 9 bases line up with TRBD2. The germline V gene encodes CDR1 SGHRS and CDR2 YFSETQ. V shed 0 bases, J shed 3 bases, and the junction held 5 bases outside the gene matches. The CDR3 runs to 16 residues. CDR3 amino acids: CASSLAIAGATDTQYF. For the CDR3, the DNA is TGCGCCAGCAGCTTGGCCATAGCGGGGGCTACAGATACGCAGTATTTT.

The chain has TRBV28 and TRBJ1-1; TRBD1 matches 7 bases. The CDR3 runs 15 residues. Per the germline V gene, CDR1 is MDHEN and CDR2 is SYDVKM. The J segment lost 5 bases and the V segment lost 4 bases, leaving 10 bases of the junction unmatched. Here the CDR3 DNA reads TGTGCCAGCAGTTCCTCGACAGGGATGAGAACTGAAGCTTTCTTT. Amino acids: CASSSSTGMRTEAFF.

A few counts support this clone. The genes are TRBV10-2 and TRBJ1-6; D is unresolved. Germline lookup yields CDR1 WSHSY and CDR2 SAAADI. The CDR3 is 14 residues long. V dropped 4 bases and J dropped 7 bases, with 11 bases sitting between them. In DNA, the CDR3 is TGCGCCAGCAGTGGGGGTCAGATCAATTCACCCCTCCACTTT. Translating it yields CASSGGQINSPLHF.

This clone was observed once. This chain uses TRBV4-3 with TRBJ2-3; no clear D gene. Trimming cost V 4 bases and J 9 bases, with 11 bases left between them. CDR3 length: 12 amino acids. Per germline, CDR1 LGHNA and CDR2 YSLEER. DNA of the CDR3: TGCGCCAGCAGCCCCGGCGATTGGACGCAGTATTTT. It is translated as CASSPGDWTQYF.

V gene TRBV30 combines with J gene TRBJ2-7; TRBD1 might be the D (6 bases). The CDR3 spans 12 residues. V shed 3 bases and J shed 7 bases, with 13 bases lying between them. CDR1 GTSNPN and CDR2 SVGIG come from the germline V gene (reference sequence). The CDR3 reads CAWSQGTLEQYF. The DNA of the CDR3 is TGTGCCTGGAGCCAAGGGACACTAGAGCAGTACTTC.

The chain employs TRBV6-6 and TRBJ1-6; a weak D match, TRBD1 (5 bases). CDR1 MNHNY and CDR2 SVGAGI come from the germline V gene (reference sequence). This CDR3 contains 15 residues. Trimming cost V 6 bases and J 1 base, with 10 bases left between them. The chain's CDR3 is CASRADSSYNSPLHF. DNA for the CDR3: TGTGCCAGCAGAGCCGACAGTTCCTATAATTCACCCCTCCACTTT.

V usage is TRBV2 and J usage is TRBJ2-5, with 7 bases fitting TRBD1. The J call is doubtful: the DNA matches TRBJ2-7 better. Germline CDR1 is SNHLY and CDR2 is FYNNEI. The CDR3 is 15 amino acids. The CDR3 DNA sequence: TGTGCCAGCAGTTACGACAGGGCAAGGGCCTACGAGCAGTACTTC. Its translation is CASSYDRARAYEQYF.

This chain links TRBV4-1 with TRBJ2-5, with 9 bases that match TRBD2. The germline V gene has CDR1 MGHRA and CDR2 YSYEKL. The junction had 14 bases not matched to a gene; V was cut back by 0 bases and J by 0 bases. This CDR3 is built from 20 residues. CDR3 protein: CASSQDALFAGGPYQETQYF. CDR3 nucleotide sequence: TGCGCCAGCAGCCAAGACGCCCTCTTTGCGGGGGGGCCCTACCAAGAGACCCAGTACTTC.

The rearrangement links TRBV28 to TRBJ1-5; D might be TRBD1 (5 bases). Deletions cut 1 base from V and 0 bases from J, with 10 bases between. The CDR3 sequence is 16 residues long. Germline loops: CDR1 MDHEN, CDR2 SYDVKM. The CDR3 region has the DNA TGTGCCAGCAGTTTATCGACAGCAAATAGCAATCAGCCCCAGCATTTT. The encoded protein is CASSLSTANSNQPQHF.

The V call is TRBV5-1, the J call TRBJ1-2, with no clear D. Germline V gene data show CDR1 as SGHRS and CDR2 as YFSETQ. This CDR3 has 16 residues. V lost 4 bases to trimming and J lost 0 bases, with 16 bases between them. The CDR3 here is CASSKDRWLPNYGYTF. The CDR3 DNA is TGCGCCAGCAGCAAGGACCGCTGGCTTCCTAACTATGGCTACACCTTC. The full variable domain, rest sourced from reference TRBV5-1 and TRBJ1-2, is KAGVTQTPRYLIKTRGQQVTLSCSPISGHRSVSWYQQTPGQGLQFLFEYFSETQRNKGNFPGRFSGRQFSNSRSEMNVSTLELGDSALYLCASSKDRWLPNYGYTFGSGTRLTVV.

The chain is built from TRBV10-3 and TRBJ2-7, with D perhaps matching TRBD1 (5 bases). Germline V gene sequence: CDR1 ENHRY, CDR2 SYGVKD. V lost 8 bases and J lost 1, with 6 bases in between. There are 11 residues in the CDR3. CDR3: CAIGHSYEQYF. The CDR3 DNA reads TGTGCCATCGGACATTCCTACGAGCAGTACTTC.

This clone was observed once. The rearrangement joins TRBV6-6 to TRBJ2-2; no reliable D call. Germline V gives CDR1 MNHNY, CDR2 SVGAGI (reference sequence). The CDR3 is 14 amino acids. V was clipped by 6 bases and J by 7 bases, with 15 bases between them. The CDR3 spells CASRKDHLGGELFF. As DNA, the CDR3 is TGTGCCAGCAGAAAAGACCATCTGGGCGGGGAGCTGTTTTTT.